A selection of T cell receptor beta chains follows, all from one sample in a study of cytomegalovirus exposure and HLA in healthy donors. TCRdb keeps only in-frame clones here, not all; method: immunoSEQ multiplex PCR. The data show approximately 190,000 clones, about 79% seen once. Sequenced material: PBMCs. The receptors come from a woman between 25 and 40 years old in good health and CMV-seropositive. The conserved cysteine and the conserved F or W are not part of the CDR3 here. A D gene is named only where the DNA matches it firmly.

d_call: TRBD1; j_call: TRBJ1-4; cdr3_length: 13; v_call: TRBV6-1; cdr3_aa: ASRNQGVPIEKLF
d_call: NA; j_call: TRBJ2-1; cdr3_length: 13; v_call: TRBV9; cdr3_aa: ASSVSPDTDNEQF
d_call: TRBD1; j_call: TRBJ2-7; cdr3_length: 11; v_call: TRBV5-1; cdr3_aa: ASKWDSSYEQY
d_call: NA; j_call: TRBJ1-5; cdr3_length: 13; v_call: TRBV2; cdr3_aa: ASSGPGGYAQPQH
d_call: TRBD2; j_call: TRBJ2-7; cdr3_length: 13; v_call: TRBV6-1; cdr3_aa: ASSDAASGSHEQY
d_call: NA; j_call: TRBJ1-1; cdr3_length: 10; v_call: TRBV28; cdr3_aa: ASSTGISEAF
d_call: NA; j_call: TRBJ1-2; cdr3_length: 12; v_call: TRBV4-1; cdr3_aa: ASSQDHVAGGYT
d_call: NA; j_call: TRBJ1-3; cdr3_length: 9; v_call: TRBV28; cdr3_aa: ATTREYTIY
d_call: TRBD2; j_call: TRBJ2-7; cdr3_length: 13; v_call: TRBV28; cdr3_aa: ASSLSGGTSRVQY
d_call: NA; j_call: TRBJ2-7; cdr3_length: 14; v_call: TRBV7-8; cdr3_aa: ASSLVHGLDHYEQY
d_call: TRBD1; j_call: TRBJ2-7; cdr3_length: 13; v_call: TRBV5-1; cdr3_aa: ASGPPGQGAGEQY
d_call: NA; j_call: TRBJ1-4; cdr3_length: 12; v_call: TRBV28; cdr3_aa: ASSWNRVGEKLF
d_call: NA; j_call: TRBJ1-1; cdr3_length: 12; v_call: TRBV7-2; cdr3_aa: ASSFNGDTAEAF
d_call: NA; j_call: TRBJ2-1; cdr3_length: 13; v_call: TRBV12-2; cdr3_aa: ASRRDSGRTNEQF
d_call: NA; j_call: TRBJ2-5; cdr3_length: 12; v_call: TRBV5-1; cdr3_aa: ASSGGTAQETQY
d_call: TRBD2; j_call: TRBJ2-3; cdr3_length: 15; v_call: TRBV9; cdr3_aa: ASSVASIAGATDTQY
d_call: TRBD1; j_call: TRBJ2-2; cdr3_length: 14; v_call: TRBV6-5; cdr3_aa: ASSYPDRDGFGELF
d_call: TRBD2; j_call: TRBJ2-7; cdr3_length: 13; v_call: TRBV6-6; cdr3_aa: ASTPGIAGGDEQY
d_call: TRBD2; j_call: TRBJ2-1; cdr3_length: 13; v_call: TRBV6-5; cdr3_aa: ASSYQVAGVGEQF
d_call: NA; j_call: TRBJ1-1; cdr3_length: 8; v_call: TRBV29-1; cdr3_aa: SVDGGRRL
d_call: NA; j_call: TRBJ2-6; cdr3_length: 13; v_call: TRBV5-6; cdr3_aa: ASSLSSSGANVLT
d_call: NA; j_call: TRBJ1-2; cdr3_length: 9; v_call: TRBV20-1; cdr3_aa: SEAGRDGYT
d_call: TRBD2; j_call: TRBJ2-2; cdr3_length: 13; v_call: TRBV15; cdr3_aa: ATSLSGRGTGELF